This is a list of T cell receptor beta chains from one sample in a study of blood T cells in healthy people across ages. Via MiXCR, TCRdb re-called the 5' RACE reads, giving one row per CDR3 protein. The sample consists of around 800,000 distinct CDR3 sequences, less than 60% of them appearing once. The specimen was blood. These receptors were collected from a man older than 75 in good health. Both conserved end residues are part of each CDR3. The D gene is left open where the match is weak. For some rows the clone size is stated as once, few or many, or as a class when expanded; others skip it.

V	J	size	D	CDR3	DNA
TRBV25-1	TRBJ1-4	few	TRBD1	CASIDETGNEKLFF	TGTGCCAGCATAGATGAGACAGGGAATGAAAAACTGTTTTTT
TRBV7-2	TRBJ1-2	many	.	CASSLDSLYGYTF	TGTGCCAGCAGCCTCGACAGCCTCTATGGCTACACCTTC
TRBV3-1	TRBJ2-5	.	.	CASGPGPQETQYF	TGTGCCAGCGGCCCGGGACCACAAGAGACCCAGTACTTC
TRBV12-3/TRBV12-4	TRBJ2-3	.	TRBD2	CASSLGVRLAATDTQYF	TGTGCCAGCAGTTTAGGGGTCCGGCTAGCGGCCACAGATACGCAGTATTTT
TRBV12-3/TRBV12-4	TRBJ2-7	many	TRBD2	CASSPIAGPSSYEQYF	TGTGCCAGCAGTCCCATAGCGGGACCTAGCTCCTACGAGCAGTACTTC
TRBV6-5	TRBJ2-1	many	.	CASKRDNEQFF	TGTGCCAGCAAGAGGGACAATGAGCAGTTCTTC
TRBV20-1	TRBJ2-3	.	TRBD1	CSARGTGGGTQYF	TGCAGTGCTAGAGGTACAGGGGGCGGTACGCAGTATTTT
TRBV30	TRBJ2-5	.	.	CAWSVGQYNEQYF	TGTGCCTGGAGTGTTGGGCAATACAATGAGCAGTACTTC
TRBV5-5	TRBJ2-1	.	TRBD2	CASSRDGTTYNEQFF	TGTGCCAGCAGCCGCGACGGGACTACTTACAATGAGCAGTTCTTC
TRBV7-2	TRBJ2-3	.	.	CASSLTTRRDTQYF	TGTGCCAGCAGCTTAACGACCCGACGCGATACGCAGTATTTT
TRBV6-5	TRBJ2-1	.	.	CASSYSKFGYNEQFF	TGTGCCAGCAGTTACTCGAAATTTGGCTACAATGAGCAGTTCTTC
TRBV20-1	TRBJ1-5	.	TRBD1	CSAWKDRAGDQPQHF	TGCAGTGCTTGGAAGGACAGGGCAGGCGATCAGCCCCAGCATTTT
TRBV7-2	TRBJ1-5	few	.	CASSLAGGGGQPQHF	TGTGCCAGCAGCTTAGCAGGAGGGGGAGGTCAGCCCCAGCATTTT
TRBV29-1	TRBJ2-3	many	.	CSVDTDTQYF	TGCAGTGTCGACACAGATACGCAGTATTTT
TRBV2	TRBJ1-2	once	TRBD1	CASRGGRGGSYGYTF	TGTGCCAGCAGAGGGGGCCGGGGAGGTAGCTATGGCTACACCTTC
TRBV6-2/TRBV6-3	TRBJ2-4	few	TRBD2	CASSYLAVAKNIRYF	TGTGCCAGCAGTTACCTAGCGGTAGCCAAAAACATTCGGTACTTC
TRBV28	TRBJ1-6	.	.	CASSLSAVRGSPLHF	TGTGCCAGCAGTCTCTCTGCTGTAAGGGGTTCACCCCTCCACTTT
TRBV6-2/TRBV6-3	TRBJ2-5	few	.	CASSPGGGSEGETQYF	TGTGCCAGCAGTCCCGGCGGCGGGTCGGAAGGAGAGACCCAGTACTTC
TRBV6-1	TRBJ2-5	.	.	CASSLRQPQETQYF	TGTGCCAGCAGTCTCCGACAGCCCCAAGAGACCCAGTACTTC
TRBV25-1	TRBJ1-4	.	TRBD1	CASSRTGPNEKLFF	TGTGCCAGCAGCCGGACAGGGCCGAATGAAAAACTGTTTTTT
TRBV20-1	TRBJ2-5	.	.	CGAREEGNTKTQYF	TGCGGTGCTAGAGAGGAGGGGAACACGAAGACCCAGTACTTC
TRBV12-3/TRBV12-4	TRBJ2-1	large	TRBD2	CASSLTSGYNEQFF	TGTGCCAGCAGCTTAACTAGCGGGTACAATGAGCAGTTCTTC
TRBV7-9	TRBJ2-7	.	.	CASSLGDSSSYEQYF	TGTGCCAGCAGCTTGGGAGACTCCAGCTCCTACGAGCAGTACTTC
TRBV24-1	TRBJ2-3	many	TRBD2	CATSPGLAGPSTDTQYF	TGTGCCACCAGTCCCGGACTAGCGGGGCCTAGCACAGATACGCAGTATTTT
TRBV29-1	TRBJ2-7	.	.	CSVGASSGNEQYF	TGCAGCGTTGGGGCCAGCTCGGGCAACGAGCAGTACTTC
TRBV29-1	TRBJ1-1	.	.	CSGGSGDTEAFF	TGCAGCGGGGGATCTGGGGACACTGAAGCTTTCTTT
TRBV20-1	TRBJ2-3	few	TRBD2	CSAPKILAATDTQYF	TGCAGTGCCCCTAAGATCCTAGCGGCCACAGATACGCAGTATTTT
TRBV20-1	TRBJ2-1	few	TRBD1	CSAPGTGWSEQFF	TGCAGTGCTCCCGGGACAGGATGGAGTGAGCAGTTCTTC
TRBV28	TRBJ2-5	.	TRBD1	CASRAGGEETQYF	TGTGCCAGCAGGGCAGGGGGCGAAGAGACCCAGTACTTC
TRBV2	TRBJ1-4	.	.	CASSEYEKLFF	TGTGCCAGCAGTGAATATGAAAAACTGTTTTTT
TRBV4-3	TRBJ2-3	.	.	CASSQELREADTQYF	TGCGCCAGCAGCCAAGAGTTAAGGGAGGCAGATACGCAGTATTTT
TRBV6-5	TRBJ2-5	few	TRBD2	CASSRIAGAGQETQYF	TGTGCCAGCAGCCGCATAGCGGGAGCAGGTCAAGAGACCCAGTACTTC
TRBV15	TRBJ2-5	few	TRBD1	CATSRGRGRGSIQETQYF	TGTGCCACCAGCAGAGGGAGAGGCAGGGGGTCCATACAAGAGACCCAGTACTTC
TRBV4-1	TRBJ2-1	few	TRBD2	CASSKPGLAGDHEQFF	TGCGCCAGCAGCAAACCGGGACTAGCGGGAGATCATGAGCAGTTCTTC
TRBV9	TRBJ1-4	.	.	CASSGSMDPEKLFF	TGTGCCAGCAGCGGGTCAATGGACCCTGAAAAACTGTTTTTT
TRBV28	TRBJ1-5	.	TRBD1	CGSSWRTGTEQPPHF	TGTGGCAGCAGTTGGAGGACAGGGACGGAACAGCCCCCGCATTTT
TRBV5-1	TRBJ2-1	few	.	CASKGREQDNEQFF	TGCGCCAGCAAGGGCAGGGAGCAGGACAATGAGCAGTTCTTC
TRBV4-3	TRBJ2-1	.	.	CASSQGIEGDEQFF	TGCGCCAGCAGCCAAGGCATAGAGGGTGATGAGCAGTTCTTC
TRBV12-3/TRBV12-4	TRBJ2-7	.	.	CASSLTTGLMTEQYF	TGTGCCAGCAGTTTAACAACAGGGTTGATGACCGAGCAGTACTTC
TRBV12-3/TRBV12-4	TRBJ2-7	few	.	CASSSPGLTSYEQYF	TGTGCCAGCAGTTCACCGGGACTCACCTCCTACGAGCAGTACTTC
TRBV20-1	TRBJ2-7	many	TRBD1	CSARDQWTGSYEQYF	TGCAGTGCTAGAGACCAGTGGACAGGTTCCTACGAGCAGTACTTC
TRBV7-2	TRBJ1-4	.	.	CASSQGSGGGEKLFF	TGTGCCAGCAGTCAAGGGTCCGGGGGTGGCGAAAAACTGTTTTTT
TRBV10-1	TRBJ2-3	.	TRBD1	CASSPATGADTQYF	TGCGCCAGCAGTCCGGCCACAGGGGCAGATACGCAGTATTTT
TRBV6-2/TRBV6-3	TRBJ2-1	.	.	CASSDQVYTGQFF	TGTGCCAGCAGTGATCAGGTTTATACAGGGCAGTTCTTC
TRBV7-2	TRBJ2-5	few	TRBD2	CASSILAGGETQYF	TGTGCCAGCAGCATACTAGCGGGAGGAGAGACCCAGTACTTC
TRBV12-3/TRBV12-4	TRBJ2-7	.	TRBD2	CASSLRGPAGYNEQYF	TGTGCCAGCAGCCTCCGAGGACCAGCGGGATACAACGAGCAGTACTTC
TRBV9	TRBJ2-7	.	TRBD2	CASSVSGRAWGYEQYF	TGTGCCAGCAGCGTCAGCGGGAGGGCCTGGGGATATGAGCAGTACTTC
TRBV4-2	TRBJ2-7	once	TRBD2	CASSQGSGSNYEQYF	TGTGCCAGCAGCCAAGGTAGCGGGTCGAACTACGAGCAGTACTTC
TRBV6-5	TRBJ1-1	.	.	CASSYSRGVTEAFF	TGTGCCAGCAGTTACTCGCGGGGAGTCACTGAAGCTTTCTTT
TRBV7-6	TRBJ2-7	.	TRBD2	CASCPLAGGTYEQYF	TGTGCCAGCTGCCCACTAGCGGGAGGCACCTACGAGCAGTACTTC
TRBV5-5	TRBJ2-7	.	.	CASSYTSPGHEQYF	TGTGCCAGCAGTTACACCTCGCCGGGGCACGAGCAGTACTTC
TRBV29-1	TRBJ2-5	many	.	CSAGPEPETQYF	TGCAGCGCCGGACCCGAACCAGAGACCCAGTACTTC
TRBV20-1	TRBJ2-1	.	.	CSAHDDSHNEQFF	TGCAGTGCCCACGACGACAGCCACAATGAGCAGTTCTTC
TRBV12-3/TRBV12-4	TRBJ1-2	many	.	CASSLYGNYGYTF	TGTGCCAGCAGTTTATACGGGAACTATGGCTACACCTTC
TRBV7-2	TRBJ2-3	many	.	CASTLDTQYF	TGTGCCAGCACCTTGGATACGCAGTATTTT
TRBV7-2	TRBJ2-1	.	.	CASSLGINSYNEQFF	TGTGCCAGCAGCTTAGGAATTAACAGTTACAATGAGCAGTTCTTC
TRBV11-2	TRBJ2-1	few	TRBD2	CASSSLRLAGPLLNEQFF	TGTGCCAGCAGCTCCTTGAGGCTAGCGGGACCGCTCCTCAATGAGCAGTTCTTC
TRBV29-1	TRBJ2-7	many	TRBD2	CSAFSGRLGEQYF	TGCAGCGCTTTTAGCGGGAGGTTGGGCGAGCAGTACTTC
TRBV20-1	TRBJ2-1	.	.	CSALNLAQGSYNEQFF	TGCAGTGCCCTAAACCTAGCGCAGGGCTCCTACAATGAGCAGTTCTTC